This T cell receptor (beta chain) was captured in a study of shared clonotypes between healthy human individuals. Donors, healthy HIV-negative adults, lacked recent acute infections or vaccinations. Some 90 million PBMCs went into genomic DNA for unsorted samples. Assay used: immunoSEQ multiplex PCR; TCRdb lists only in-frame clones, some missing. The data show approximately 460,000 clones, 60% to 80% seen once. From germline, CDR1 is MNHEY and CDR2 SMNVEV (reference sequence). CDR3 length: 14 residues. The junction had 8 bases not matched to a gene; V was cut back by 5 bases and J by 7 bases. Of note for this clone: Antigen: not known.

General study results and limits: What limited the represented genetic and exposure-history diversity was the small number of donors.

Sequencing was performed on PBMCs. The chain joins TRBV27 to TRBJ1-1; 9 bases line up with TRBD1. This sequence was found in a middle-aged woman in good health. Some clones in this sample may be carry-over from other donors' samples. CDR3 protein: CASSPGQGRGEAFF. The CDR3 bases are TGTGCCAGCAGTCCGGGACAGGGAAGGGGTGAAGCTTTCTTT.